Below, one T cell receptor (gamma chain) is given with its context. Its matching antigen is unknown. This specimen comes from a study of intestinal T cells in coeliac disease. Study in general: Mean age was 16.0 for coeliac patients versus 45 to 70 for controls. Study outcomes and limitations: With TRG, 90% to 95% of biopsies (about 95% of the roughly 54) were classified correctly. Degraded FFPE DNA template probably caused partial TCR sequence loss per sample.

Trimming took 8 bases from V and 4 from J; bases not matched to a gene: 17. There are 17 residues in the CDR3. The TRG library came from about 0.2 ug of biopsy DNA amplified with LymphoTrack primers. TCRdb reapplied CATT to the multiplex PCR reads. Found here are around 380 gamma-chain clones, approximately 40% of them singletons; the top ten hold roughly 50%. Genomic DNA came from ten approximately 4.8-µm formalin-fixed paraffin-embedded scrolls per case. This receptor was identified in a human donor who served as a control with a normal duodenal biopsy, not a healthy volunteer. The chain couples TRGV10 to TRGJP1. TRGV10 counts as an open reading frame of uncertain function. Sequencing input: a duodenal biopsy. The CDR3 region has the DNA TGTGCTGCGTGGGATTATGAACATGATCGCACTGGTTGGTTCAAGATATTT. Protein sequence: CAAWDYEHDRTGWFKIF.